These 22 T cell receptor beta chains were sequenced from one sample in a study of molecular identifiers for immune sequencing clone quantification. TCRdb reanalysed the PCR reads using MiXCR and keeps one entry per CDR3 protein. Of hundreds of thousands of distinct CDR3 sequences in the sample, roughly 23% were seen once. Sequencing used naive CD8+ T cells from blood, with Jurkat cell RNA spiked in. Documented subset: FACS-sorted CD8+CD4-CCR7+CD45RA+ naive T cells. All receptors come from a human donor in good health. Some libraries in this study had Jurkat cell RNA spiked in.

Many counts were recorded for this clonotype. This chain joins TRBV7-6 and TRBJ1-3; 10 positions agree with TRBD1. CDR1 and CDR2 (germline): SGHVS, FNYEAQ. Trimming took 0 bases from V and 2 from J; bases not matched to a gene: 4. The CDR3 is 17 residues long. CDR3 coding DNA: TGTGCCAGCAGCTTAGCTCTGGGACAGGGGACTGGAAACACCATATATTTT. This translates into CASSLALGQGTGNTIYF.

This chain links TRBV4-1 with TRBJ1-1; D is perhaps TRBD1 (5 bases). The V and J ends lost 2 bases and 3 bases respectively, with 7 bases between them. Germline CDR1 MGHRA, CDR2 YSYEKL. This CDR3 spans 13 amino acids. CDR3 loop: CASSQQGHTEAFF. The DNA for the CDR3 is TGCGCCAGCAGCCAACAGGGACACACTGAAGCTTTCTTT.

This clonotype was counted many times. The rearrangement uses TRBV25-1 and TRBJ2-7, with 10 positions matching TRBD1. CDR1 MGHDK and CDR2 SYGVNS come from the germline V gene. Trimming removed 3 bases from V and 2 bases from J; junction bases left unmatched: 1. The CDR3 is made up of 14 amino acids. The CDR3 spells CASSDGTGAYEQYF. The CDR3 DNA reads TGTGCCAGCAGTGACGGGACAGGGGCCTACGAGCAGTACTTC.

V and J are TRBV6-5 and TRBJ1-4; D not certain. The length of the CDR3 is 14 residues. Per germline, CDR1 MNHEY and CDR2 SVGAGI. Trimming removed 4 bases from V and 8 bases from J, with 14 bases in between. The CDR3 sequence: CASSFDGVGEKLFF. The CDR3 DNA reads TGTGCCAGCAGTTTTGACGGAGTAGGAGAAAAACTGTTTTTT.

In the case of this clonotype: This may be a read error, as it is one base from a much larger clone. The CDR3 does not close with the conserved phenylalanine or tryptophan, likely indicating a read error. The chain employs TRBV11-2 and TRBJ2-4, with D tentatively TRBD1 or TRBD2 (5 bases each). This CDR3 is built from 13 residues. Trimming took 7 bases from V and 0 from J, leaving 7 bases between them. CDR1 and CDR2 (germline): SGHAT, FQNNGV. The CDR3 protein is CASMGVAKNIQYL. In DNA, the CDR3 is TGTGCCAGCATGGGGGTAGCCAAAAACATTCAGTACCTC.

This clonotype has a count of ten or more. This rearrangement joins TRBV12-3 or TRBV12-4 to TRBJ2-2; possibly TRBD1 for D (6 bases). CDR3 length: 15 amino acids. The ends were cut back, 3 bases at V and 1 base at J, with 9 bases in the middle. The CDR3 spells CASSFVTGNTGELFF. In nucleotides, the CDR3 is TGTGCCAGCAGTTTTGTGACAGGGAACACCGGGGAGCTGTTTTTT.

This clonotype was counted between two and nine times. CDR3 in amino acids: CSARGDGYTF. The CDR3 region has the DNA TGCAGTGCTAGAGGGGATGGCTACACCTTC. The chain employs TRBV20-1 and TRBJ1-2; D remains ambiguous. Germline assignment: CDR1 DFQATT and CDR2 SNEGSKA (reference sequence). This CDR3 comprises 10 residues. The V and J ends lost 1 base and 6 bases respectively, with 3 bases between them.

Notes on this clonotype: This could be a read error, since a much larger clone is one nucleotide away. CDR3 sequence reads: CASSSLHRAQYF. CDR3 coding DNA: TGTGCCAGCAGTTCCCTCCACCGGGCGCAGTACTTC. J is TRBJ2-7 and V is TRBV12-3 or TRBV12-4; D unclear. V lost 4 bases, J lost 9 bases, and 13 bases lay in between. The CDR3 sequence is 12 residues long.

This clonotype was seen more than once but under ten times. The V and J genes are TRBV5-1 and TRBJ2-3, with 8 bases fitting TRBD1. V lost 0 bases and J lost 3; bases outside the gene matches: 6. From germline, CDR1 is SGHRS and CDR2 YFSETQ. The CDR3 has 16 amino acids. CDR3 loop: CASSLGQGSLTDTQYF. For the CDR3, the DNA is TGCGCCAGCAGCTTGGGACAGGGGAGTTTGACAGATACGCAGTATTTT.

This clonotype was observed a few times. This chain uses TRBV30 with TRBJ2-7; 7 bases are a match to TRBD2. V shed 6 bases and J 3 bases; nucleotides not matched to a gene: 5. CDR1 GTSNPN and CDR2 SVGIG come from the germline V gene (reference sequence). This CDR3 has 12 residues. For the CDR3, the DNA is TGTGCCTGTACTCTAGCGGACTACGAGCAGTACTTC. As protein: CACTLADYEQYF.

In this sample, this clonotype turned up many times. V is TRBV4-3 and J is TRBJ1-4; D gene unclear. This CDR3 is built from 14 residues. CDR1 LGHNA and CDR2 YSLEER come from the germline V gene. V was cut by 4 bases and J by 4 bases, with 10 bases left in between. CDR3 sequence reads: CASSRSWDNEKLFF. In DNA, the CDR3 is TGCGCCAGCAGCCGGTCATGGGATAATGAAAAACTGTTTTTT.

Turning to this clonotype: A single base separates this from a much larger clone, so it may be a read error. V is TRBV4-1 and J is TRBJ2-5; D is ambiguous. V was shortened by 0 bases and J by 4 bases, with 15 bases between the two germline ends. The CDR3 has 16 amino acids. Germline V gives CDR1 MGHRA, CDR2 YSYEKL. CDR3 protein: CASSQDPQWESETQYF. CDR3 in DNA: TGCGCCAGCAGCCAAGATCCACAGTGGGAATCAGAGACCCAGTACTTC.

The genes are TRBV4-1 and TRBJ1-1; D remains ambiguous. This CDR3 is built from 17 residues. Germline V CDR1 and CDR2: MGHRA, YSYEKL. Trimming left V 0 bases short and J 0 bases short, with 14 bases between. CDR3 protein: CASSQEGNADMNTEAFF. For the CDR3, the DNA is TGCGCCAGCAGCCAAGAGGGAAACGCAGACATGAACACTGAAGCTTTCTTT.

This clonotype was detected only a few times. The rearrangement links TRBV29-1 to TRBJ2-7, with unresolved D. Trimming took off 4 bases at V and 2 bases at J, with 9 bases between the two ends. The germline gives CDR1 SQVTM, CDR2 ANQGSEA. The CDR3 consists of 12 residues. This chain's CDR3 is CSVVGQTYEQYF. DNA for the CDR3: TGCAGCGTTGTGGGCCAGACCTACGAGCAGTACTTC.

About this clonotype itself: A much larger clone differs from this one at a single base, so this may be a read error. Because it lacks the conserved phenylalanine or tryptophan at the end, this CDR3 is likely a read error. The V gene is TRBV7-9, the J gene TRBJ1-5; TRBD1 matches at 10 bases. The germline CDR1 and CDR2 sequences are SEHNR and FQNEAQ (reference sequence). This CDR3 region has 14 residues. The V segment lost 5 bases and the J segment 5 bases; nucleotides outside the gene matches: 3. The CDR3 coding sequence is TGTGCCAGCAGCAATGGGACAGGGGATCAGCCCCAGCATCTT. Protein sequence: CASSNGTGDQPQHL.

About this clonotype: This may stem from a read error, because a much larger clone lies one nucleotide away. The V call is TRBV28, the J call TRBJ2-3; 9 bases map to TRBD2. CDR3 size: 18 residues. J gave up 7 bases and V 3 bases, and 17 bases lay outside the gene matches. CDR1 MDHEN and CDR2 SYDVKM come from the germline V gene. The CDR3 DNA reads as TGTGCCAGCAGTTTTCGGACTTGCGGGAGGGCCGTCGAATATACGCAGTATTTT. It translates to CASSFRTCGRAVEYTQYF.

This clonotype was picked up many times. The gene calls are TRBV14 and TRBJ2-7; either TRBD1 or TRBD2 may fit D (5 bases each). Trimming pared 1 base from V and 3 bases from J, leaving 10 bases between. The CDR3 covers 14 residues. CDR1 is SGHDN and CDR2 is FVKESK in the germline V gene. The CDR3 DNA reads TGTGCCAGCAGCCAAGCCGGGACCCGCTACGAGCAGTACTTC. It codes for CASSQAGTRYEQYF.

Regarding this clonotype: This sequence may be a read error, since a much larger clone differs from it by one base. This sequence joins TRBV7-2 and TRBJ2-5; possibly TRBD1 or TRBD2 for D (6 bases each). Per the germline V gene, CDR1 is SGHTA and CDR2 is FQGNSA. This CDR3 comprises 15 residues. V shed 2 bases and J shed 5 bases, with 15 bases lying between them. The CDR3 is CASSLSGRGGETQYF. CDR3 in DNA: TGTGCCAGCAGCTTATCCGGGAGAGGGGGTGAGACCCAGTACTTC.

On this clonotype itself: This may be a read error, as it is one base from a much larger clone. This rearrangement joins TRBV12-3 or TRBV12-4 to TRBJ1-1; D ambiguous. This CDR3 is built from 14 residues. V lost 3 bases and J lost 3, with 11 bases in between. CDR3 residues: CASSFGQVDTEAFF. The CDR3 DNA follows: TGTGCCAGCAGTTTTGGGCAGGTTGACACTGAAGCTTTCTTT.

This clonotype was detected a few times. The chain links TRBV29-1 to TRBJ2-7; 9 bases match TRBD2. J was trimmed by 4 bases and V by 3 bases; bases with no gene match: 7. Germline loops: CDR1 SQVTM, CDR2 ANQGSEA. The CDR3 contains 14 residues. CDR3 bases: TGCAGCGTTGAGGGGTTAGCGGGAGATTACGAGCAGTACTTC. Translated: CSVEGLAGDYEQYF.

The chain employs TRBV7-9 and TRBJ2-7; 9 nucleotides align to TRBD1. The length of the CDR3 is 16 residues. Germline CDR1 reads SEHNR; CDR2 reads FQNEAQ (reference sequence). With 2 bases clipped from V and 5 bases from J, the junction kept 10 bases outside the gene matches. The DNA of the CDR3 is TGTGCCAGCAGCTTAAGCTGGGACAGGGACATCCACGAGCAGTACTTC. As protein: CASSLSWDRDIHEQYF.

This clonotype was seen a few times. The CDR3 DNA reads as TGCAGCGTACTTGAAGGAAACACCATATATTTT. This sequence encodes CSVLEGNTIYF. The chain combines TRBV29-1 with TRBJ1-3, with D uncertain. Germline loops: CDR1 SQVTM, CDR2 ANQGSEA. This CDR3 has 11 amino acids. V shed 6 bases and J shed 4 bases, with 7 bases lying between them.